The T cell receptor beta chain described here comes from a study of shared clonotypes between healthy human individuals. Germline values: CDR1 PRHDT, CDR2 FYEKMQ (reference sequence). The length of the CDR3 is 13 residues. Trimming took 4 bases from V and 11 from J, leaving 15 bases between them. Clones were read by immunoSEQ multiplex PCR, and TCRdb kept only the in-frame ones, dropping some. The sample has about 490,000 clones, 79% seen once. The receptor comes from a woman aged 35 to 49 in good health. Some clones in this sample may be carry-over from other donors' samples. The V and J genes are TRBV13 and TRBJ2-1; D ambiguous. Sequenced sample: PBMCs. Written as DNA, the CDR3 is TGTGCCAGCAGCTCCGGGCGCGTTCTCAAGCAGTTCTTC. Translating gives CASSSGRVLKQFF.